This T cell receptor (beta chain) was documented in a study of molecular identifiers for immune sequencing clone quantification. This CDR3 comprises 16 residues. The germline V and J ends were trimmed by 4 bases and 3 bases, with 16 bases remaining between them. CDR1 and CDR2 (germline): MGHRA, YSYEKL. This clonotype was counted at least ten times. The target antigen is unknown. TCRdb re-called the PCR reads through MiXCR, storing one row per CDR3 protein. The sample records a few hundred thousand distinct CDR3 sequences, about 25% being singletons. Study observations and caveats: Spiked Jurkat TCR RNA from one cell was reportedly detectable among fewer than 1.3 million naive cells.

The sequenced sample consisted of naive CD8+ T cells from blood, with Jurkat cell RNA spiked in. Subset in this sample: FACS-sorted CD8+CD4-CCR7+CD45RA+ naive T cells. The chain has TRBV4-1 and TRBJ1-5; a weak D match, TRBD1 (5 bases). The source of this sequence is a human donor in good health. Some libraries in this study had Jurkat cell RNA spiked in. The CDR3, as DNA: TGCGCCAGCAGCCCCGGACACTCGATAGCCAATCAGCCCCAGCATTTT. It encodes CASSPGHSIANQPQHF.